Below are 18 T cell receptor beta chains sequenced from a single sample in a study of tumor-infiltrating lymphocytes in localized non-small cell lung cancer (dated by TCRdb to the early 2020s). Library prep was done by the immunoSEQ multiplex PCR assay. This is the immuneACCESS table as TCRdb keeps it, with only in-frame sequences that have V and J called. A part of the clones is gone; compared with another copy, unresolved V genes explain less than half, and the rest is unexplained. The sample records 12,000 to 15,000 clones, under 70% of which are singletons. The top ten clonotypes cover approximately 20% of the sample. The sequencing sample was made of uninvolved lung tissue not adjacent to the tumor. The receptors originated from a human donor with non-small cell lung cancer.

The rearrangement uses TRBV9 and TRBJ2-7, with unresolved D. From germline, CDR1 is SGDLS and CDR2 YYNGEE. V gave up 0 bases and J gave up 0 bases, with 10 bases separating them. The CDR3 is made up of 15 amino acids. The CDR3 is CASSVALGPSYEQYF. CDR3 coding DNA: TGTGCCAGCAGCGTAGCCCTAGGTCCCTCCTACGAGCAGTACTTC.

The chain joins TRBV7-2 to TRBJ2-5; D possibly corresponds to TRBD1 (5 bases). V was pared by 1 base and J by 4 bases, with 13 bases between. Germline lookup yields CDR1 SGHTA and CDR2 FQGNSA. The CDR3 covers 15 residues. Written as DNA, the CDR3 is TGTGCCAGCAGCTTAGGGTCAGGGTTCGGAGAGACCCAGTACTTC. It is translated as CASSLGSGFGETQYF.

CDR3 sequence (DNA): TGTGCCAGCAGCTTATATAGCGGGGCGGGCACCGGGGAGCTGTTTTTT. Its protein product is CASSLYSGAGTGELFF. V is TRBV11-3 and J is TRBJ2-2, with TRBD2 identical over 8 bases. This CDR3 region has 16 residues. V lost 2 bases and J lost 4; bases outside the gene matches: 6. The germline gives CDR1 SGHNT, CDR2 YENEEA.

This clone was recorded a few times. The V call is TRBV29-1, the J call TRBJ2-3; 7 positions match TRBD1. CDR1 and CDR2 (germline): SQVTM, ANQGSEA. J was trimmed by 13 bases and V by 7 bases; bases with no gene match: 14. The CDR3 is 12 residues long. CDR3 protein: CSAISGGQPKYF. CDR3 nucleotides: TGCAGCGCCATATCTGGGGGACAGCCAAAGTATTTT.

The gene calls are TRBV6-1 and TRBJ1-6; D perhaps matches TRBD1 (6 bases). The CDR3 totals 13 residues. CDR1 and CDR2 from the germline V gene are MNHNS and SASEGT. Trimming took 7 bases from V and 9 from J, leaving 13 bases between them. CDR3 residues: CASTGQFRSPLHF. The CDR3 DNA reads TGTGCCAGCACTGGACAGTTCCGTTCACCCCTCCACTTT.

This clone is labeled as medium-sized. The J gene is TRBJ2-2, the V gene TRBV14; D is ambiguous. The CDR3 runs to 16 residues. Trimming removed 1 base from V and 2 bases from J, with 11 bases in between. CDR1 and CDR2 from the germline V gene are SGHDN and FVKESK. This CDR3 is CASSQGSRINTGELFF. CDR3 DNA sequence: TGTGCCAGCAGCCAAGGTAGCCGGATAAACACCGGGGAGCTGTTTTTT.

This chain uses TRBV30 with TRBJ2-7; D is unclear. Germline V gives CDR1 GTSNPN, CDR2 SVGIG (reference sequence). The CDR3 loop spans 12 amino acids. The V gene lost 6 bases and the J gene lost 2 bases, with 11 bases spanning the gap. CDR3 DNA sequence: TGTGCCTGTGCAGGATTCGCCTACGAGCAGTACTTC. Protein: CACAGFAYEQYF.

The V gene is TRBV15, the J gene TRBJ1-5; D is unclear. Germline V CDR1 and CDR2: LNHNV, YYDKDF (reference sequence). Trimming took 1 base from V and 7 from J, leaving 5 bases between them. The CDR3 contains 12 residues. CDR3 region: CATSRGKQPQHF. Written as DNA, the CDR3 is TGTGCCACCAGCAGAGGGAAACAGCCCCAGCATTTT.

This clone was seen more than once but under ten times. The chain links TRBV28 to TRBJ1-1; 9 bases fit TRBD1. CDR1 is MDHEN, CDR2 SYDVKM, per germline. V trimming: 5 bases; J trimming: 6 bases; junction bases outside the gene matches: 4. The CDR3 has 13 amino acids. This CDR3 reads CASSTGGIAEAFF. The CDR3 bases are TGTGCCAGCAGTACAGGGGGCATAGCTGAAGCTTTCTTT. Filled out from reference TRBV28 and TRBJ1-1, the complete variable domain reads DVKVTQSSRYLVKRTGEKVFLECVQDMDHENMFWYRQDPGLGLRLIYFSYDVKMKEKGDIPEGYSVSREKKERFSLILESASTNQTSMYLCASSTGGIAEAFFGQGTRLTVV.

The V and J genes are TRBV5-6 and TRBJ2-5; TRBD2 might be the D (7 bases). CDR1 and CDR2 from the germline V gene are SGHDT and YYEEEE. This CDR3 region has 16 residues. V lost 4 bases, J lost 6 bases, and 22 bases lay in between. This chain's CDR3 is CASSLSGAGAGKTQYF. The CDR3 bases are TGTGCCAGCAGCCTCTCAGGGGCGGGAGCAGGAAAGACCCAGTACTTC.

The CDR3 here is CASSQQAAVWGAYYGYTF. DNA for the CDR3: TGCGCCAGCAGCCAACAGGCGGCCGTTTGGGGGGCTTACTATGGCTACACCTTC. The chain links TRBV4-1 to TRBJ1-2; possibly TRBD1 for D (6 bases). The CDR3 is made up of 18 amino acids. CDR1 is MGHRA and CDR2 is YSYEKL in the germline V gene. Trimming removed 2 bases at V and 3 bases at J, with 22 bases between.

CDR3 coding DNA: TGCAGCGCGCCTGACAGATACTATGGCTACACCTTC. It is translated as CSAPDRYYGYTF. This chain links TRBV29-1 with TRBJ1-2; TRBD1 might be the D (5 bases). The CDR3 runs to 12 residues. V shed 7 bases and J shed 3 bases, with 12 bases lying between them. Germline values: CDR1 SQVTM, CDR2 ANQGSEA.

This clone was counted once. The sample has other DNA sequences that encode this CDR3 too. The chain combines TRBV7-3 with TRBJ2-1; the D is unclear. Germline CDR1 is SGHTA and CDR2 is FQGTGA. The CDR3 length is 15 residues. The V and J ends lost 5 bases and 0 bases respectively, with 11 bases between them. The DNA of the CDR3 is TGTGCCAGCAGCCCGGCCCCCAGCTCCTACAATGAGCAGTTCTTC. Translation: CASSPAPSSYNEQFF.

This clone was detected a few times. CDR3: CASSYRPGGLNTEAFF. The CDR3 DNA sequence: TGTGCCAGCAGTTACAGGCCAGGGGGCCTGAACACTGAAGCTTTCTTT. The J gene is TRBJ1-1, the V gene TRBV6-5; TRBD1 matches 8 bases. CDR3 length: 16 residues. Trimming at V came to 2 bases and at J to 0 bases, leaving 5 bases not matched to a gene. Germline V gene lookup returns CDR1 MNHEY and CDR2 SVGAGI.

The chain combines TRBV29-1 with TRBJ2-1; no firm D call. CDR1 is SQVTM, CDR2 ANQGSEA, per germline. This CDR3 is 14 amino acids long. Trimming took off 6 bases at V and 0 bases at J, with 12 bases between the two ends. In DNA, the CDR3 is TGCAGCGTGTTTACTCCCGGCTCCTACAATGAGCAGTTCTTC. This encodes CSVFTPGSYNEQFF.

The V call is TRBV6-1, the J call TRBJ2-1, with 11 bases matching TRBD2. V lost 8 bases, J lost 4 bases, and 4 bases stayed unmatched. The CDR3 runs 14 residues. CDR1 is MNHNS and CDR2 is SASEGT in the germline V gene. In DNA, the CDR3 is TGTGCCAGCCTCCCTAGCGGGGGGTACAATGAGCAGTTCTTC. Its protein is CASLPSGGYNEQFF.

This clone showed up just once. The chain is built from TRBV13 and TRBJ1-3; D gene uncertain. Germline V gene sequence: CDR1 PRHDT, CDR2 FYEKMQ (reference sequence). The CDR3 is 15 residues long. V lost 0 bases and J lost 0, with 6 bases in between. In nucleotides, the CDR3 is TGTGCCAGCAGCTTAGGGCCCAACTCTGGAAACACCATATATTTT. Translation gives CASSLGPNSGNTIYF.

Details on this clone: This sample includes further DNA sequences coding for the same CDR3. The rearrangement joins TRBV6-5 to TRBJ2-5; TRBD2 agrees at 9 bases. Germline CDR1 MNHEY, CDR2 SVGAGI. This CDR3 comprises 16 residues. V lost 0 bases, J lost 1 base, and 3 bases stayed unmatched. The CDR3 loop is CASSYSASGTQETQYF. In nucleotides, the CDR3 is TGTGCCAGCAGTTACTCAGCTAGCGGGACCCAAGAGACCCAGTACTTC.